What follows describes a single TCR beta chain. What it binds is not known. This record belongs to a study of OX40 agonist ivuxolimab in advanced cancers. Background on the study: Every 2 weeks, ivuxolimab was infused into the patients intravenously at between 0.01 and 10 mg/kg. Enrolled patients in dose escalation had cancers that were hepatocellular carcinoma, melanoma, renal cell or head and neck cancer.

Overall study results and limits: On average, a greater number of expanded clones characterised CD8+ T cells relative to CD4+. Also present in some nonresponders was a low level of normalized T-cell clonal expansion.

TCRdb's copy holds only in-frame clones and misses some; the assay was immunoSEQ multiplex PCR. Here the sample spans around 80,000 clones, 84% being singletons. CDR1 and CDR2 (germline): SGHVS, FQNEAQ. This CDR3 has 15 residues. The V and J ends lost 5 bases and 0 bases respectively, with 13 bases between them. Source: CD4+ or CD8+ T cells sorted from blood, taken in a trial of the OX40 agonist ivuxolimab. The chain links TRBV7-8 to TRBJ1-2, with D perhaps matching TRBD1 (5 bases). This receptor was identified in an adult with an advanced solid tumor such as melanoma, head and neck, liver or kidney cancer. Written as DNA, the CDR3 is TGTGCCAGCAGCCCCCAGGGTTCAGCTAACTATGGCTACACCTTC. This translates into CASSPQGSANYGYTF.